This T cell receptor (beta chain) is drawn from a study of technical replicates of blood from several donors. Data came from immunoSEQ multiplex PCR; TCRdb stores just in-frame clones and leaves some out. The sample holds about 54,000 clones; around 94% are singletons and the top ten take 0.22%. Germline V gives CDR1 MNHEY, CDR2 SVGAGI. V lost 6 bases and J lost 4, with 12 bases in between. The CDR3 is made up of 13 amino acids. The sequenced sample was T cells isolated from PBMCs. The clonotype was recovered from a human donor in good health. V gene TRBV6-5 combines with J gene TRBJ1-2; D perhaps matches TRBD1 (6 bases). CDR3 region: CASRPGEFYGYTF. The CDR3 coding sequence is TGTGCCAGCAGGCCAGGGGAATTCTATGGCTACACCTTC.